This is a list of T cell receptor beta chains from one sample in a study of shared clonotypes between healthy human individuals. Assay used: immunoSEQ multiplex PCR; TCRdb lists only in-frame clones, some missing. The sample holds about 1,800,000 clones, over 85% seen once. Sequenced material: naive CD8+ T cells sorted from blood. The source is a man aged 18 to 29 in good health. Both conserved end residues are part of each CDR3. The order of the fields is D gene, clone size, J gene, V gene, CDR3 protein, CDR3 DNA. D genes are given only for firm matches. Rows may omit the clone size; those that give it use once, few, many or a size class.

>TRBD2|-|TRBJ2-3|TRBV7-9
CASSVLAGGPTDTQYF
TGTGCCAGCAGCGTCCTAGCGGGGGGTCCGACAGATACGCAGTATTTT
>TRBD1|-|TRBJ2-7|TRBV19
CASRTGSDEQYF
TGTGCCAGCCGGACAGGGAGCGACGAGCAGTACTTC
>-|-|TRBJ1-2|TRBV7-2
CASSMTGDYGYTF
TGTGCCAGCAGCATGACGGGAGACTATGGCTACACCTTC
>-|-|TRBJ1-1|TRBV29-1
CSVAGGRRNTEAFF
TGCAGCGTTGCGGGGGGTCGAAGAAACACTGAAGCTTTCTTT
>TRBD2|-|TRBJ2-7|TRBV29-1
CSVERAGGGYEQYF
TGCAGCGTTGAACGGGCGGGAGGGGGCTACGAGCAGTACTTC
>-|-|TRBJ2-7|TRBV19
CASSMAFAYEQYF
TGTGCCAGTAGTATGGCGTTCGCTTACGAGCAGTACTTC
>TRBD2|once|TRBJ2-2|TRBV4-3
CASSQGLAGEAGELFF
TGCGCCAGCAGCCAAGGGCTAGCGGGAGAGGCCGGGGAGCTGTTTTTT
>TRBD1|-|TRBJ1-5|TRBV27
CASSRLRGRGQPQHF
TGTGCCAGCAGTCGACTAAGGGGGCGCGGACAGCCCCAGCATTTT
>-|-|TRBJ2-5|TRBV5-6
CASSPPGVETQYF
TGTGCCAGCAGCCCACCTGGTGTAGAGACCCAGTACTTC
>-|-|TRBJ2-3|TRBV7-9
CAIPSHDNTDTQYF
TGTGCCATCCCAAGTCATGATAACACAGATACGCAGTATTTT
>-|-|TRBJ1-1|TRBV10-1
CASSEGRTFNTEAFF
TGCGCCAGCAGTGAGGGGCGGACGTTCAACACTGAAGCTTTCTTT
>-|once|TRBJ1-3|TRBV5-6
CASSPGWWTGNTIYF
TGTGCCAGCAGCCCAGGGTGGTGGACTGGAAACACCATATATTTT
>-|-|TRBJ2-5|TRBV27
CASRGAGTLQETQYF
TGTGCCAGCAGAGGAGCTGGGACACTGCAAGAGACCCAGTACTTC
>TRBD2|-|TRBJ2-3|TRBV11-2
CASSFQSSGDTQYF
TGTGCCAGCAGCTTTCAGTCTAGCGGAGATACGCAGTATTTT
>TRBD2|-|TRBJ2-5|TRBV4-3
CASSQDRRLAGVGETQYF
TGCGCCAGCAGCCAAGATCGGCGACTAGCGGGAGTTGGGGAGACCCAGTACTTC
>-|-|TRBJ2-2|TRBV4-1
CASSPRDANTGELFF
TGCGCCAGCAGCCCCAGGGACGCGAACACCGGGGAGCTGTTTTTT
>TRBD2|once|TRBJ2-7|TRBV9
CASSVVGGSEQYF
TGTGCCAGCAGCGTAGTGGGAGGGAGCGAGCAGTACTTC
>-|-|TRBJ1-6|TRBV25-1
CASSDGPGVYNSPLHF
TGTGCCAGCAGTGACGGCCCGGGGGTCTATAATTCACCCCTCCACTTT
>TRBD2|once|TRBJ2-2|TRBV4-1
CASSPIAGHTGELFF
TGCGCCAGCAGCCCAATAGCGGGGCACACCGGGGAGCTGTTTTTT
>TRBD1|-|TRBJ1-1|TRBV27
CASSPHQVWTGNTEAFF
TGTGCCAGCAGTCCCCATCAGGTCTGGACAGGGAACACTGAAGCTTTCTTT
>-|-|TRBJ2-5|TRBV28
CASSPGQQETQYF
TGTGCCAGCAGCCCCGGCCAGCAAGAGACCCAGTACTTC
>-|-|TRBJ1-2|TRBV7-8
CASSVSLRVNYGYTF
TGTGCCAGCAGCGTTAGTCTCAGGGTTAACTATGGCTACACCTTC
>-|-|TRBJ2-1|TRBV7-9
CASSFPPGQNVNEQFF
TGTGCCAGCAGTTTTCCCCCGGGACAAAACGTAAATGAGCAGTTCTTC
>TRBD1|-|TRBJ2-1|TRBV13
CASTIIGGQGDEEQFF
TGTGCCAGCACCATCATTGGGGGACAGGGGGATGAGGAGCAGTTCTTC
>TRBD1|-|TRBJ2-7|TRBV27
CASSFRDSSYEQYF
TGTGCCAGCAGTTTTCGGGACAGCTCCTACGAGCAGTACTTC
>TRBD1|-|TRBJ2-7|TRBV13
CASSFTGDHEQYF
TGTGCCAGCAGCTTTACAGGGGACCACGAGCAGTACTTC
>TRBD1|-|TRBJ2-1|TRBV19
CASSGSGQDYNEQFF
TGTGCCAGTAGCGGATCTGGACAGGACTACAATGAGCAGTTCTTC
>-|-|TRBJ2-6|TRBV7-9
CASSLVGDGANVLTF
TGTGCCAGCAGCTTAGTAGGGGATGGGGCCAACGTCCTGACTTTC
>-|-|TRBJ2-5|TRBV6-5
CASSYGSGEEETQYF
TGTGCCAGCAGTTACGGCTCAGGGGAGGAAGAGACCCAGTACTTC
>-|once|TRBJ1-1|TRBV10-2
CASSDSDRSYTEAFF
TGCGCCAGCAGTGACTCCGACAGATCCTACACTGAAGCTTTCTTT
>-|few|TRBJ1-1|TRBV27
CASSSGLNTEAFF
TGTGCCAGCAGTTCGGGCTTGAACACTGAAGCTTTCTTT
>-|-|TRBJ2-5|TRBV15
CATSRDQVAGPEETQYF
TGTGCCACCAGCAGAGATCAGGTGGCGGGACCTGAAGAGACCCAGTACTTC
>-|-|TRBJ2-7|TRBV4-3
CASSQDLIDSSYEQYF
TGCGCCAGCAGCCAAGATTTGATAGACAGCTCCTACGAGCAGTACTTC
>TRBD1|-|TRBJ2-7|TRBV5-8
CASSSGTGDSPFGDEQYF
TGTGCCAGCAGCTCCGGGACAGGGGATTCCCCATTTGGAGACGAGCAGTACTTC
>TRBD2|once|TRBJ2-3|TRBV27
CASRLAGGDHTQYF
TGTGCCAGCAGACTAGCGGGCGGGGACCATACGCAGTATTTT
>TRBD1|-|TRBJ2-5|TRBV9
CASSVGQGALETQYF
TGTGCCAGCAGCGTCGGACAGGGGGCTTTGGAGACCCAGTACTTC
>-|-|TRBJ2-2|TRBV7-9
CASSDFTGELFF
TGTGCCAGCAGCGACTTTACCGGGGAGCTGTTTTTT
>TRBD1|once|TRBJ1-2|TRBV27
CASSLGQGVGDYGYTF
TGTGCCAGCAGTTTGGGGCAGGGGGTCGGCGACTATGGCTACACCTTC
>-|-|TRBJ2-7|TRBV4-1
CASSQRDNGDYEQYF
TGCGCCAGCAGCCAGAGGGACAACGGGGACTACGAGCAGTACTTC
>TRBD1|-|TRBJ2-1|TRBV7-9
CASSFKTGGTLNEQFF
TGTGCCAGCAGCTTCAAGACAGGGGGTACCCTCAATGAGCAGTTCTTC
>-|once|TRBJ2-3|TRBV2
CASSDWTAATDTQYF
TGTGCCAGCAGCGATTGGACAGCCGCCACAGATACGCAGTATTTT
>-|-|TRBJ1-5|TRBV5-6
CASSLGQLNQPQHF
TGTGCCAGCAGCCTCGGACAGCTCAATCAGCCCCAGCATTTT
>-|-|TRBJ2-7|TRBV28
CASSLAGAQRYEQYF
TGTGCCAGCAGTTTGGCAGGGGCCCAGCGCTACGAGCAGTACTTC
>-|-|TRBJ2-7|TRBV7-9
CASSPFWDNEQYF
TGTGCCAGCAGCCCATTCTGGGACAACGAGCAGTACTTC
>-|-|TRBJ2-3|TRBV4-2
CASSQEDAQLTDTQYF
TGTGCCAGCAGCCAAGAAGATGCCCAATTAACAGATACGCAGTATTTT
>TRBD1|-|TRBJ1-5|TRBV2
CATQGQGSNQPQHF
TGTGCCACCCAAGGACAGGGAAGCAATCAGCCCCAGCATTTT
>TRBD1|-|TRBJ1-1|TRBV19
CASSMFRGKEFSEAFF
TGTGCCAGTAGTATGTTCAGGGGGAAGGAATTTTCTGAAGCTTTCTTT
>-|-|TRBJ2-7|TRBV5-4
CASSLSGGLSSYEQYF
TGTGCCAGCAGCTTATCCGGCGGTCTCTCATCCTACGAGCAGTACTTC
>-|-|TRBJ1-2|TRBV4-1
CASSQEPGFPGNYGYTF
TGCGCCAGCAGCCAAGAGCCGGGCTTTCCCGGAAACTATGGCTACACCTTC
>-|-|TRBJ1-5|TRBV28
CASLKMSWYSNQPQHF
TGTGCCAGCTTAAAAATGTCGTGGTATAGCAATCAGCCCCAGCATTTT
>TRBD2|-|TRBJ2-7|TRBV28
CASSYPSGGPYEQYF
TGTGCCAGCAGTTACCCCAGCGGGGGTCCCTACGAGCAGTACTTC
>-|-|TRBJ2-7|TRBV19
CASSMAFLYEQYF
TGTGCCAGTAGTATGGCGTTTCTCTACGAGCAGTACTTC
>-|-|TRBJ1-4|TRBV4-1
CASSQVRWEGGTNEKLFF
TGCGCCAGCAGCCAAGTTAGGTGGGAGGGGGGTACTAATGAAAAACTGTTTTTT
>TRBD2|-|TRBJ2-7|TRBV5-6
CASSSGLAGAEQYF
TGTGCCAGCAGCTCAGGACTAGCGGGGGCCGAGCAGTACTTC
>-|-|TRBJ1-1|TRBV5-8
CASSLRTGVDSIDFF
TGTGCCAGCAGCTTGCGTACGGGTGTCGACAGCATAGATTTCTTT
>-|-|TRBJ1-1|TRBV6-5
CASSQGAGATEAFF
TGTGCCAGCAGTCAAGGGGCCGGGGCCACTGAAGCTTTCTTT
>-|few|TRBJ1-5|TRBV19
CASSIVTTMGYDNQPQHF
TGTGCCAGTAGTATTGTGACGACGATGGGATACGACAATCAGCCCCAGCATTTT
>TRBD2|-|TRBJ2-1|TRBV10-3
CAISEELAGYNEQFF
TGTGCCATCAGTGAGGAACTAGCGGGATACAATGAGCAGTTCTTC
>-|-|TRBJ2-1|TRBV5-1
CASSLAQGLYNEQFF
TGCGCCAGCAGCTTGGCCCAGGGACTTTACAATGAGCAGTTCTTC